A single sample gave rise to the 18 T cell receptor beta chains below, sequenced in a study of response to subunit inactivated influenza vaccine. TCRdb called the RT-PCR reads again in MiXCR, with one record for every CDR3 protein. This table holds around 850,000 distinct CDR3 sequences, less than 20% found once. The starting material was PBMCs from blood, obtained around 5 days after vaccination. These TCRs come from a man in his fifties who received an inactivated influenza vaccine.

This clonotype was picked up many times. This chain uses TRBV29-1 with TRBJ2-4; D is ambiguous. CDR1 is SQVTM and CDR2 is ANQGSEA in the germline V gene. Trimming took off 4 bases at V and 0 bases at J, with 10 bases between the two ends. This CDR3 is built from 14 residues. CDR3 in amino acids: CSVVARLAKNIQYF. CDR3 nucleotides: TGCAGCGTTGTGGCCCGACTAGCCAAAAACATTCAGTACTTC.

This clonotype came up a few times. The chain joins TRBV9 to TRBJ2-1, with TRBD2 matching over 10 bases. Trimming at V came to 5 bases and at J to 9 bases, leaving 14 bases not matched to a gene. CDR1 and CDR2 from the germline V gene are SGDLS and YYNGEE. CDR3 size: 16 residues. CDR3 DNA sequence: TGTGCCAGCAGTTTAGCAGGTAGCGGGGGGTCTGGTGAGCAGTTCTTC. This translates into CASSLAGSGGSGEQFF. The complete variable domain, with remaining parts taken from reference TRBV9 and TRBJ2-1, reads DSGVTQTPKHLITATGQRVTLRCSPRSGDLSVYWYQQSLDQGLQFLIQYYNGEERAKGNILERFSAQQFPDLHSELNLSSLELGDSALYFCASSLAGSGGSGEQFFGPGTRLTVL.

This chain joins TRBV5-1 and TRBJ2-7; D assignment may be TRBD1 or TRBD2 (6 bases each). The CDR3 consists of 15 residues. Trimming cost V 6 bases and J 5 bases, with 21 bases left between them. In germline, CDR1 is SGHRS, CDR2 YFSETQ. The CDR3 spells CASTMEGRGGHEQYF. The CDR3 nucleotides are TGCGCCAGCACCATGGAGGGCAGGGGCGGCCACGAGCAGTACTTC.

This chain uses TRBV7-2 with TRBJ2-7; TRBD2 agrees at 7 bases. Germline CDR1 and CDR2: SGHTA and FQGNSA. This CDR3 region has 16 residues. V was clipped by 1 base and J by 3 bases; unmatched bases: 9. Here the CDR3 reads CASSLGILASGYEQYF. The CDR3 DNA sequence: TGTGCCAGCAGCTTAGGCATACTAGCGAGTGGCTACGAGCAGTACTTC.

The rearrangement joins TRBV9 to TRBJ2-1; tentatively, D is TRBD2 (5 bases). V lost 0 bases and J 6 bases, leaving 16 bases between the germline ends. CDR1 and CDR2 from the germline V gene are SGDLS and YYNGEE. CDR3 size: 16 residues. CDR3 sequence: CASSVEPSWGINEQFF. In nucleotides, the CDR3 is TGTGCCAGCAGCGTAGAACCTAGCTGGGGAATCAATGAGCAGTTCTTC.

The rearrangement joins TRBV7-9 to TRBJ2-1, with TRBD2 matching 7 bases. The junction had 9 bases not matched to a gene; V was cut back by 5 bases and J by 2 bases. From germline, CDR1 is SEHNR and CDR2 FQNEAQ (reference sequence). This CDR3 contains 16 residues. The CDR3 sequence: CASSPSLLATYNEQFF. CDR3 nucleotide sequence: TGTGCCAGCAGCCCTTCCTTACTAGCGACCTACAATGAGCAGTTCTTC. The full variable domain, with the rest looked up from reference TRBV7-9 and TRBJ2-1, is DTGVSQNPRHKITKRGQNVTFRCDPISEHNRLYWYRQTLGQGPEFLTYFQNEAQLEKSRLLSDRFSAERPKGSFSTLEIQRTEQGDSAMYLCASSPSLLATYNEQFFGPGTRLTVL.

This clonotype showed up many times. The V gene is TRBV7-2, the J gene TRBJ2-3, with D possibly matching TRBD1 (5 bases). This CDR3 contains 14 residues. Trimming left V 2 bases short and J 10 bases short, with 16 bases between. CDR1 and CDR2 from the germline V gene are SGHTA and FQGNSA. The CDR3 DNA reads TGTGCCAGCAGCTTACGGACATCGCCCGGATCGCAGTATTTT. Encoded protein: CASSLRTSPGSQYF.

The rearrangement links TRBV5-1 to TRBJ2-5; 7 bases line up with TRBD1. The germline CDR1 and CDR2 sequences are SGHRS and YFSETQ. The CDR3 totals 15 residues. J was trimmed by 4 bases and V by 2 bases; bases with no gene match: 8. CDR3 protein: CASSLALTGVETQYF. The CDR3 bases are TGCGCCAGCAGCTTAGCCCTAACAGGGGTAGAGACCCAGTACTTC.

This clonotype has at least ten counts. This sequence joins TRBV20-1 and TRBJ2-3, with 12 bases matching TRBD2. Germline assignment: CDR1 DFQATT and CDR2 SNEGSKA (reference sequence). J gave up 8 bases and V 0 bases, and 6 bases lay outside the gene matches. This CDR3 comprises 15 residues. This CDR3 is CSARELAGGHGTQYF. Written as DNA, the CDR3 is TGCAGTGCTAGAGAACTAGCGGGAGGACACGGTACGCAGTATTTT.

This sequence joins TRBV9 and TRBJ2-1; TRBD2 matches 7 bases. After removal of 4 bases from V and 8 bases from J, the junction contained 9 bases not matched to a gene. The germline gives CDR1 SGDLS, CDR2 YYNGEE. The CDR3 is 14 residues long. The DNA for the CDR3 is TGTGCCAGCAGCTCCCGGACTAGTTTGGATGAGCAGTTCTTC. It codes for CASSSRTSLDEQFF. Full variable domain (missing parts from reference TRBV9 and TRBJ2-1): DSGVTQTPKHLITATGQRVTLRCSPRSGDLSVYWYQQSLDQGLQFLIQYYNGEERAKGNILERFSAQQFPDLHSELNLSSLELGDSALYFCASSSRTSLDEQFFGPGTRLTVL.

The sample holds a few counts of this clonotype. The J gene is TRBJ1-5, the V gene TRBV18, with D maybe TRBD1 (6 bases). The CDR3 length is 14 residues. Germline CDR1 reads KGHSH; CDR2 reads LQKENI. V lost 3 bases, J lost 6 bases, and 12 bases lay in between. In DNA form, the CDR3 reads TGTGCCAGCTCACCGGGACAAAAGCTTCAGCCCCAGCATTTT. It specifies CASSPGQKLQPQHF.

This clonotype was counted only a few times. The chain is built from TRBV11-2 and TRBJ2-7, with TRBD1 as a possible D gene (6 bases). The germline CDR1 and CDR2 sequences are SGHAT and FQNNGV. Trimming took 4 bases from V and 2 from J, leaving 12 bases between them. This CDR3 contains 14 residues. In DNA form, the CDR3 reads TGTGCCAGCAGCTCCGGACAGAGTCCCTACGAGCAGTACTTC. The encoded protein is CASSSGQSPYEQYF.

The table lists this clonotype with many counts. V is TRBV10-3 and J is TRBJ2-1, with unresolved D. This CDR3 region has 13 residues. Germline CDR1 is ENHRY and CDR2 is SYGVKD. V was cut by 0 bases and J by 5 bases, with 5 bases left in between. CDR3: CAISESHDNEQFF. CDR3 bases: TGTGCCATCAGTGAGTCACATGACAATGAGCAGTTCTTC.

In its sample, this clonotype was seen a few times. The chain employs TRBV12-3 or TRBV12-4 and TRBJ1-5; D unclear. The CDR3 consists of 14 residues. V lost 5 bases to trimming and J lost 0 bases, with 8 bases between them. As DNA, the CDR3 is TGTGCCAGCAGTCTAACAGATAGCAATCAGCCCCAGCATTTT. Amino acid sequence: CASSLTDSNQPQHF.

The sample holds a few counts of this clonotype. V gene TRBV21-1 combines with J gene TRBJ2-1; TRBD2 was called by the table and not checked on the DNA. TRBV21-1 is flagged as a pseudogene. The CDR3 runs 17 residues. The CDR3 DNA reads TGTGCCAGCAGCAACCCCCCCGAGGGACGCTCCTACAATGAGCAGTTCTTC. It encodes CASSNPPEGRSYNEQFF.

This clonotype turned up a few times. This sequence joins TRBV4-3 and TRBJ2-4, with 12 bases aligning to TRBD2. Germline trimming cut 4 bases from V and 8 bases from J; bases unmatched to any gene: 6. Per germline, CDR1 LGHNA and CDR2 YSLEER. The CDR3 is 15 amino acids. CDR3 protein: CASSPGLAGSHIQYF. The CDR3 bases are TGCGCCAGCAGCCCCGGACTAGCGGGATCCCACATTCAGTACTTC.

The genes are TRBV12-3 or TRBV12-4 and TRBJ2-6, with D uncertain. The CDR3 contains 11 residues. V dropped 8 bases and J dropped 7 bases, with 6 bases sitting between them. As DNA, the CDR3 is TGTGCCAGCTCGCCCGCCAACGTCCTGACTTTC. Translation: CASSPANVLTF.

This clonotype has just a few counts. The chain uses TRBV9 and TRBJ1-1; no firm D call. Germline lookup yields CDR1 SGDLS and CDR2 YYNGEE. This CDR3 is built from 15 residues. V gave up 4 bases and J gave up 5 bases, with 18 bases separating them. The CDR3 here is CASSPHPRAPTEAFF. The CDR3 DNA follows: TGTGCCAGCAGCCCACACCCCCGGGCTCCGACTGAAGCTTTCTTT.